What follows are 20 T cell receptor beta chains derived from one specimen sequenced in a study of T cell responses to AZD1222 COVID-19 vaccine. Sequencing used immunoSEQ multiplex PCR; TCRdb keeps in-frame clones, though not all of them. The sample shows around 120,000 clones, around 89% of them seen only once. Material: peripheral blood, obtained on day 0 of MenACWY control vaccination. Every receptor here comes from an adult in good health.

The V gene is TRBV7-9, the J gene TRBJ2-1; 10 bases agree with TRBD2. Losses at the gene ends were 8 bases for V and 5 bases for J; bases not matched to a gene: 6. The V gene's germline CDR1 is SEHNR and CDR2 FQNEAQ (reference sequence). This CDR3 is 14 amino acids long. The CDR3 coding sequence is TGTGCCAGCCGTTGGACTAGCGGTCACAATGAGCAGTTCTTC. It is translated as CASRWTSGHNEQFF.

This chain links TRBV10-3 with TRBJ2-1; D is possibly TRBD1 (5 bases). Trimming cost V 7 bases and J 8 bases, with 18 bases left between them. The CDR3 is made up of 14 amino acids. The germline V gene encodes CDR1 ENHRY and CDR2 SYGVKD. The CDR3: CAITTGHQRDEQFF. CDR3 DNA sequence: TGTGCCATCACCACCGGACACCAAAGGGATGAGCAGTTCTTC.

The CDR3 DNA reads as TGCGCCAGCAGCTTGGATCAGGGCTTGACGACTGAAGCTTTCTTT. Translated: CASSLDQGLTTEAFF. The V and J genes are TRBV5-1 and TRBJ1-1, with D possibly TRBD1 on 5 matching bases. CDR3 length: 15 residues. Between the trimmed V and J ends, which lost 0 bases and 5 bases, there was a span of 14 bases. Germline V gene data show CDR1 as SGHRS and CDR2 as YFSETQ.

For this clone: This CDR3 is also generated by other DNA sequences in the sample. The chain is built from TRBV6-5 and TRBJ1-1, with TRBD1 matching over 7 bases. The CDR3 has 15 residues. Germline V gene sequence: CDR1 MNHEY, CDR2 SVGAGI. V lost 0 bases to trimming and J lost 3 bases; unmatched junction nucleotides: 4. The CDR3 DNA is TGTGCCAGCAGTTACTCCAGACAGGGTGACACTGAAGCTTTCTTT. This sequence encodes CASSYSRQGDTEAFF.

The CDR3: CASSKPGVAGEKLFF. CDR3 coding DNA: TGTGCCAGCAGTAAACCCGGTGTTGCTGGGGAAAAACTGTTTTTT. The chain combines TRBV6-2 or TRBV6-3 with TRBJ1-4; no reliable D call. Germline V CDR1 and CDR2: MNHEY, SVGEGT. There are 15 residues in the CDR3. The ends were cut back, 5 bases at V and 8 bases at J, with 18 bases in the middle.

This chain connects TRBV7-8 to TRBJ1-5; D uncertain. The germline V gene encodes CDR1 SGHVS and CDR2 FQNEAQ. V gave up 5 bases and J gave up 0 bases, with 11 bases separating them. The CDR3 covers 15 residues. The CDR3 region is CASSLQTSSNQPQHF. The CDR3, as DNA: TGTGCCAGCAGCCTACAGACTTCTAGCAATCAGCCCCAGCATTTT.

This clone showed up many times. In the same sample, other DNA sequences code for this CDR3. The CDR3 DNA reads TGTGCCAGCAGTTACTCTAGGACGGGGGACTCACCCCTCCACTTT. Translating gives CASSYSRTGDSPLHF. V usage is TRBV6-5 and J usage is TRBJ1-6, with a possible D match to TRBD1 (5 bases). The V end was cut by 0 bases, the J end by 10 bases, with 13 bases between. Germline V lookup: CDR1 MNHEY, CDR2 SVGAGI. This CDR3 has 15 residues.

The chain has TRBV6-5 and TRBJ1-5; the D is unclear. The germline V gene has CDR1 MNHEY and CDR2 SVGAGI. With 8 bases removed from V and 5 bases from J, the gap between germline ends came to 19 bases. The CDR3 loop spans 15 amino acids. This CDR3 is CASAQFRISDQPQHF. CDR3 nucleotides: TGTGCCAGCGCCCAATTCAGGATTTCGGATCAGCCCCAGCATTTT.

The V gene is TRBV7-9, the J gene TRBJ2-2; D possibly corresponds to TRBD1 (5 bases). CDR1 is SEHNR, CDR2 FQNEAQ, per germline (reference sequence). The CDR3 is 15 amino acids. Trimming stripped 6 bases from V and 3 bases from J, with 14 bases between. The CDR3 spells CASSFPRGDTGELFF. DNA of the CDR3: TGTGCCAGCAGTTTTCCTAGGGGCGACACCGGGGAGCTGTTTTTT.

This rearrangement joins TRBV28 to TRBJ2-2; 8 nucleotides line up with TRBD1. Germline V lookup: CDR1 MDHEN, CDR2 SYDVKM. This CDR3 has 14 residues. V trimming: 6 bases; J trimming: 1 base; junction bases outside the gene matches: 1. The CDR3 region has the DNA TGTGCCAGCAGGGGGACAGGGAACACCGGGGAGCTGTTTTTT. Translated: CASRGTGNTGELFF.

The chain joins TRBV7-2 to TRBJ1-5, with a tentative D call TRBD1 (6 bases). Trimming took off 6 bases at V and 0 bases at J, with 12 bases between the two ends. Per the germline V gene, CDR1 is SGHTA and CDR2 is FQGNSA. This CDR3 is built from 15 residues. The CDR3 sequence is CASSSRGYSNQPQHF. The DNA for the CDR3 is TGTGCCAGCAGTTCCAGGGGATATAGCAATCAGCCCCAGCATTTT.

V usage is TRBV7-2 and J usage is TRBJ2-7; D is ambiguous. The CDR3 has 15 amino acids. The germline CDR1 and CDR2 sequences are SGHTA and FQGNSA. Between the trimmed V and J ends, which lost 5 bases and 0 bases, there was a span of 14 bases. The CDR3 region is CASSPDQFTSYEQYF. The CDR3 nucleotides read TGTGCCAGCAGCCCAGATCAATTCACCTCCTACGAGCAGTACTTC.

The genes are TRBV27 and TRBJ2-5; 7 bases map to TRBD2. Germline V CDR1 and CDR2: MNHEY, SMNVEV (reference sequence). After removal of 4 bases from V and 4 bases from J, the junction contained 3 bases not matched to a gene. The CDR3 spans 13 residues. CDR3 sequence reads: CASSWGLRETQYF. CDR3 coding DNA: TGTGCCAGCAGTTGGGGACTACGAGAGACCCAGTACTTC.

The chain is built from TRBV24-1 and TRBJ1-2; D unresolved. Trimming removed 5 bases at V and 7 bases at J, with 19 bases between. The germline V gene encodes CDR1 KGHDR and CDR2 SFDVKD. CDR3 length equals 15 residues. CDR3 residues: CATSGPNPRRGGYTF. CDR3 nucleotides: TGTGCCACCAGTGGCCCTAACCCCCGGCGGGGTGGCTACACCTTC.

The rearrangement joins TRBV11-3 to TRBJ2-7, with D unresolved. The CDR3 runs to 14 residues. Germline V gene lookup returns CDR1 SGHNT and CDR2 YENEEA. The V end lost 5 bases, the J end lost 2 bases, and 13 bases lay between the germline ends. CDR3 sequence: CASSRLIFPYEQYF. The CDR3, as DNA: TGTGCCAGCAGCCGCCTTATATTCCCCTACGAGCAGTACTTC.

This rearrangement joins TRBV11-1 to TRBJ2-5; D gene uncertain. CDR3 length: 14 amino acids. Trimming pared 3 bases from V and 2 bases from J, leaving 10 bases between. CDR1 is SGHAT and CDR2 is FQDESV in the germline V gene (reference sequence). Here the CDR3 reads CASSFLAGQETQYF. The CDR3 DNA reads TGTGCCAGCAGCTTTCTCGCTGGGCAAGAGACCCAGTACTTC.

As to this clone: This same CDR3 is encoded by further DNA sequences in the sample. This chain links TRBV10-3 with TRBJ2-7; D unclear. V lost 3 bases, J lost 0 bases, and 3 bases lay in between. Germline CDR1 ENHRY, CDR2 SYGVKD. This CDR3 has 12 residues. DNA of the CDR3: TGTGCCATCAGTGACAGCTCCTACGAGCAGTACTTC. Protein: CAISDSSYEQYF.

This chain joins TRBV7-3 and TRBJ2-2; possible D gene TRBD2, 5 bases. CDR3 length equals 14 residues. Looked up from germline, CDR1 is SGHTA and CDR2 is FQGTGA. V lost 8 bases, J lost 4 bases, and 14 bases lay in between. CDR3 residues: CASGEGVSTGELFF. DNA of the CDR3: TGTGCCAGCGGAGAGGGAGTGAGCACCGGGGAGCTGTTTTTT.

The chain carries TRBV24-1 and TRBJ1-5, with D unclear. V lost 4 bases and J 0 bases, leaving 12 bases between the germline ends. CDR3 length equals 16 residues. CDR1 and CDR2 from the germline V gene are KGHDR and SFDVKD. Here the CDR3 reads CATSDAISDSNQPQHF. The CDR3, as DNA: TGTGCCACCAGTGACGCGATAAGTGATAGCAATCAGCCCCAGCATTTT.

This clone was recorded once. V usage is TRBV6-5 and J usage is TRBJ1-2; 9 positions match TRBD1. Germline V gene sequence: CDR1 MNHEY, CDR2 SVGAGI. V dropped 2 bases and J dropped 8; count of bases not matched to a gene: 12. The CDR3 has 16 amino acids. CDR3 sequence: CASSYPTTGGAVGYTF. The CDR3 coding sequence is TGTGCCAGCAGTTACCCCACGACAGGGGGGGCGGTAGGCTACACCTTC.